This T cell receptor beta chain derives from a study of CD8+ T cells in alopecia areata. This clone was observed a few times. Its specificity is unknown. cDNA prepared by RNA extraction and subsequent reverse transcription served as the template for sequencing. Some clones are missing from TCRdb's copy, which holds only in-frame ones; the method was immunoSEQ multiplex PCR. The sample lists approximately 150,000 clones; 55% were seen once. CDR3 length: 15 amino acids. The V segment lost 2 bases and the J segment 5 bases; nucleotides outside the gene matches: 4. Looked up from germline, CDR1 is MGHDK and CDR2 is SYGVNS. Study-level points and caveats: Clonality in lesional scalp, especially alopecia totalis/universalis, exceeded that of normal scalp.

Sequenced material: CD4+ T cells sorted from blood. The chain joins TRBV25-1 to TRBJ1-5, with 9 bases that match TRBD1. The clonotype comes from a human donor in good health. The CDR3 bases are TGTGCCAGCAGTGAACCGGGACAGGGTTATCAGCCCCAGCATTTT. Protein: CASSEPGQGYQPQHF.